The clone carrying this T cell receptor (beta chain) occurred many times. What it recognizes is unknown. The data originate from a study of breast tumors, draining lymph nodes, adjacent tissues. Study-wide results and limits: Luminal-like breast cancer showed significantly greater tumor-nontumor repertoire similarity than basal-like breast cancer did. Most tumor T cells seemingly derive from lymph node, then expand in tumor. Data only fit, rather than demonstrated, lymph node origin of most tumor T cells. Tumor repertoires ranked between lymph nodes and nontumor tissue in diversity, with V and J gene preferences.

Each CDR3 protein gets one entry after TCRdb re-called the multiplex PCR reads with MiXCR. The sample lists about 100,000 distinct CDR3 sequences, 21% occurring once. Per germline, CDR1 MGHRA and CDR2 YSYEKL. This CDR3 spans 18 amino acids. V shed 3 bases and J shed 7 bases, with 22 bases lying between them. The lymph nodes were axillary draining lymph nodes from breast cancer patients. This rearrangement joins TRBV4-1 to TRBJ1-6; unclear D gene. Sample: axillary lymph node tissue. This sequence was found in a female donor with breast cancer. Some clones in this sample may be carry-over from other donors' samples. CDR3 amino acids: CASSQVDLGFLRNSPLHF. The CDR3 DNA reads as TGCGCCAGCAGCCAGGTTGATCTAGGGTTCCTTAGGAATTCACCCCTCCACTTT.